The T cell receptor (beta chain) under discussion was sequenced for a study of blood T cells in healthy people across ages. Study-level points and caveats: Unsorted PBMCs ruled out conclusive naive versus antigen-experienced comparison. Expanded clonotype changes were possibly confounded by unknown donor CMV status. Age advanced and TCR beta diversity per million T cells fell, roughly linearly.

Primers used in a second PCR of roughly 7 to 12 cycles were a sample-barcoded 5' primer and a J-beta primer mix. TCRdb re-called the 5' RACE reads with MiXCR, one entry per CDR3 protein. Found here are around 1.7 million distinct CDR3 sequences, roughly 27% of them singletons; the top ten hold 7.7%. The CDR3 is 16 amino acids. Germline trimming cut 4 bases from V and 7 bases from J; bases unmatched to any gene: 17. Germline values: CDR1 GTSNPN, CDR2 SVGIG (reference sequence). Details on this clonotype: The antigen is not known. This could be a read error, since a much larger clone is one nucleotide away.

The source is a woman aged 25 to 45 in good health. The chain has TRBV30 and TRBJ1-2, with 8 bases aligning to TRBD1. Sample: blood. The CDR3 spells CAWNRQGSYLAAGYTF. DNA for the CDR3: TGTGCCTGGAACAGACAGGGGTCCTATCTCGCGGCTGGCTACACCTTC.